These T cell receptor beta chains were read from a single sample in a study of cytomegalovirus exposure and HLA in healthy donors. Clones were read by immunoSEQ multiplex PCR, and TCRdb kept only the in-frame ones, dropping some. The sample records approximately 150,000 clones, around 80% being singletons. The sequenced material came from PBMCs. Receptors originate from a man between 18 and 35 years old in good health and CMV-seropositive. Both conserved end residues are part of each CDR3. Each record gives: V gene, J gene, D gene, CDR3 protein. The D gene is left open where the match is weak.

V gene: TRBV5-4
J gene: TRBJ2-1
D gene: -
CDR3 protein: CASSLGGHNEQFF

V gene: TRBV14
J gene: TRBJ2-5
D gene: TRBD2
CDR3 protein: CASSQVVGLAGRETQYF

V gene: TRBV11-3
J gene: TRBJ1-1
D gene: -
CDR3 protein: CASSLDGEVAEAFF

V gene: TRBV28
J gene: TRBJ2-7
D gene: -
CDR3 protein: CAWKQGQGYEQYF

V gene: TRBV11-2
J gene: TRBJ1-2
D gene: TRBD1
CDR3 protein: CASSLFRDRGTSNYGYTF

V gene: TRBV5-1
J gene: TRBJ2-7
D gene: -
CDR3 protein: CASRDTIYEQYF

V gene: TRBV9
J gene: TRBJ2-7
D gene: TRBD2
CDR3 protein: CASSVAGLATYEQYF

V gene: TRBV5-1
J gene: TRBJ2-7
D gene: TRBD2
CDR3 protein: CASSLIAGRTYEQYF

V gene: TRBV5-1
J gene: TRBJ1-4
D gene: -
CDR3 protein: CASSLAATNEKLFF

V gene: TRBV13
J gene: TRBJ2-3
D gene: TRBD1
CDR3 protein: CASSSDRGSETDTQYF

V gene: TRBV29-1
J gene: TRBJ1-3
D gene: -
CDR3 protein: CSVVRGAGNTIYF

V gene: TRBV4-2
J gene: TRBJ1-4
D gene: -
CDR3 protein: CASSPQGKATNEKLFF

V gene: TRBV28
J gene: TRBJ1-1
D gene: TRBD1
CDR3 protein: CASSPRDRPNTEAFF

V gene: TRBV5-4
J gene: TRBJ1-3
D gene: -
CDR3 protein: CASSRAVGNTIYF

V gene: TRBV21-1
J gene: TRBJ1-2
D gene: -
CDR3 protein: CASSNGRRDSYGYTF

V gene: TRBV5-1
J gene: TRBJ1-2
D gene: TRBD1
CDR3 protein: CASSPGTGSNYGYTF

V gene: TRBV5-1
J gene: TRBJ1-4
D gene: TRBD1
CDR3 protein: CASSTGTATNEKLFF

V gene: TRBV6-4
J gene: TRBJ2-1
D gene: TRBD2
CDR3 protein: CASSDSPGLAGFEQFF

V gene: TRBV5-1
J gene: -
D gene: -
CDR3 protein: CASSHTGTSSYEQYF

V gene: TRBV28
J gene: TRBJ2-1
D gene: -
CDR3 protein: CASSLSNRGDEQFF

V gene: TRBV27
J gene: TRBJ1-1
D gene: TRBD1
CDR3 protein: CASSFGGQGEAFF

V gene: TRBV19
J gene: TRBJ2-1
D gene: -
CDR3 protein: CATTQRFPYNEQFF

V gene: TRBV19
J gene: TRBJ1-5
D gene: -
CDR3 protein: CASSIWTDSNQPQHF

V gene: TRBV4-1
J gene: TRBJ2-7
D gene: -
CDR3 protein: CASSPSTSYEQYF

V gene: TRBV28
J gene: TRBJ1-2
D gene: -
CDR3 protein: CASSLSPRGGGYTF

V gene: TRBV7-6
J gene: TRBJ2-3
D gene: TRBD2
CDR3 protein: CASSPGTRTDTQYF

V gene: TRBV11-2
J gene: TRBJ2-5
D gene: -
CDR3 protein: CASSPTRLGGQETQYF

V gene: TRBV7-9
J gene: TRBJ2-1
D gene: TRBD2
CDR3 protein: CASSTAGGRHNEQFF

V gene: TRBV9
J gene: TRBJ1-5
D gene: TRBD1
CDR3 protein: CASSAGTGNQPQHF

V gene: TRBV5-1
J gene: TRBJ2-7
D gene: TRBD1
CDR3 protein: CASSWGGQGFGASGAEQYF

V gene: TRBV19
J gene: TRBJ2-1
D gene: -
CDR3 protein: CASSPQNNEQFF

V gene: TRBV5-1
J gene: TRBJ2-7
D gene: -
CDR3 protein: CASSSLAAVGREQYF

V gene: TRBV5-8
J gene: TRBJ2-2
D gene: -
CDR3 protein: CASSSRRGGPGLFF

V gene: TRBV6-5
J gene: TRBJ1-1
D gene: -
CDR3 protein: CASSYGNLNTEAFF

V gene: TRBV6-1
J gene: TRBJ2-2
D gene: TRBD1
CDR3 protein: CASSDVDRERSGELFF

V gene: TRBV27
J gene: TRBJ2-5
D gene: -
CDR3 protein: CASSKGGQQETQYF

V gene: TRBV7-9
J gene: TRBJ1-1
D gene: -
CDR3 protein: CASSTTGPIEAFF

V gene: TRBV11-3
J gene: TRBJ1-1
D gene: TRBD1
CDR3 protein: CASSFGGGAEAFF

V gene: TRBV4-1
J gene: TRBJ2-1
D gene: TRBD2
CDR3 protein: CASSQLTGTSGRTEQFF

V gene: TRBV11-3
J gene: TRBJ2-7
D gene: TRBD1
CDR3 protein: CASSLGQGAGEQYF

V gene: TRBV20-1
J gene: TRBJ2-7
D gene: -
CDR3 protein: CSASNSGDF

V gene: TRBV19
J gene: TRBJ1-1
D gene: TRBD1
CDR3 protein: CASSVSGQGEAFF

V gene: TRBV5-1
J gene: TRBJ2-1
D gene: TRBD1
CDR3 protein: CASSWGTGNEQFF

V gene: TRBV28
J gene: TRBJ1-5
D gene: -
CDR3 protein: CASSLQGWPQHF

V gene: TRBV5-4
J gene: TRBJ2-6
D gene: -
CDR3 protein: CASSLPGTGANVLTF

V gene: TRBV5-1
J gene: TRBJ2-3
D gene: -
CDR3 protein: CASSYPGDTQYF

V gene: TRBV5-4
J gene: TRBJ2-4
D gene: TRBD1
CDR3 protein: CATTGTGGLAKNIQYF

V gene: TRBV5-6
J gene: TRBJ2-3
D gene: TRBD2
CDR3 protein: CASSLGLAGGRTDTQYF

V gene: TRBV27
J gene: TRBJ2-7
D gene: TRBD2
CDR3 protein: CASSFSLAGDYEQYF

V gene: TRBV6-5
J gene: TRBJ1-1
D gene: -
CDR3 protein: CASSRRDTEAFF

V gene: TRBV5-4
J gene: TRBJ1-1
D gene: -
CDR3 protein: CASSLVGSVEAFF

V gene: TRBV6-1
J gene: TRBJ2-7
D gene: TRBD1
CDR3 protein: CASSFGTAYEQYF

V gene: TRBV6-5
J gene: TRBJ1-2
D gene: TRBD1
CDR3 protein: CASSDRDLGGYTF

V gene: TRBV9
J gene: TRBJ2-5
D gene: TRBD2
CDR3 protein: CASSVEGGEETQYF

V gene: TRBV12-5
J gene: TRBJ2-1
D gene: -
CDR3 protein: CASGLFTGNSYNEQFF

V gene: TRBV30
J gene: TRBJ1-3
D gene: -
CDR3 protein: CAWTSGGRSTSGNTIYF

V gene: TRBV6-1
J gene: TRBJ1-2
D gene: -
CDR3 protein: CASSEVTGESLFYGYTF

V gene: TRBV5-4
J gene: -
D gene: -
CDR3 protein: CASSLGTAEQYF

V gene: TRBV6-1
J gene: TRBJ2-2
D gene: TRBD2
CDR3 protein: CASSELADTGELFF

V gene: TRBV6-1
J gene: TRBJ2-7
D gene: TRBD1
CDR3 protein: CASRDRGRYEQYF